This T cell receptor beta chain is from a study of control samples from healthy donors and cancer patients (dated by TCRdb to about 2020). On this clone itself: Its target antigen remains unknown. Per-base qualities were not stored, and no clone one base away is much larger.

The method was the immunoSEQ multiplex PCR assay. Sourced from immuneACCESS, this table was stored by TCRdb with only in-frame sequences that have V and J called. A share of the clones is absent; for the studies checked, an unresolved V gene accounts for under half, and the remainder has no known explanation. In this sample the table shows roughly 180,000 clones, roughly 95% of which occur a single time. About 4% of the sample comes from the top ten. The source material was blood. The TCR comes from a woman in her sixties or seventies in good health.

The encoded CDR3 is CASSPSGGSDTEAFF. The sequence in DNA is TGTGCCAGCAGCCCATCAGGGGGGTCGGACACTGAAGCTTTCTTT. This sequence uses TRBV28 and TRBJ1-1; 7 middle bases align to TRBD1. The germline V gene gives CDR1 as MDHEN and CDR2 as SYDVKM. The V end gives up 6 bases and the J end 3 bases, leaving 10 bases in the junction not matched to a gene. The CDR3 covers 15 residues, taking in both the cysteine and the phenylalanine. The read is trimmed to its CDR3 DNA, 45 bases read in frame from base 1.